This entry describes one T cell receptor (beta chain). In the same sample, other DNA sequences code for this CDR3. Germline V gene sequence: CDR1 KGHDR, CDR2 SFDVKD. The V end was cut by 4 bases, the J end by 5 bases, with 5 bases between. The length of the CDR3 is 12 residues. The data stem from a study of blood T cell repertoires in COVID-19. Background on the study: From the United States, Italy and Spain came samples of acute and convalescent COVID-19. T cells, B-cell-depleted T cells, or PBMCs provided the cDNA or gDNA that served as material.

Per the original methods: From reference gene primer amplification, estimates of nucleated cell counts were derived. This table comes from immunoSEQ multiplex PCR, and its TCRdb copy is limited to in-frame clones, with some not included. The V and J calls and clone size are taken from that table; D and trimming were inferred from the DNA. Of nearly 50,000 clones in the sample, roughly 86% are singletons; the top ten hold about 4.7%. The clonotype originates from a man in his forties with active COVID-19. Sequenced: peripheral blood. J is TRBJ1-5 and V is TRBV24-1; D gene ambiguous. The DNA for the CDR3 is TGTGCCACCAGTGACGGGGATCAGCCCCAGCATTTT. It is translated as CATSDGDQPQHF.